This TCR beta chain was observed in a study of blood T cell dynamics during melanoma immunotherapy. Documented time point: pre-treatment baseline. Patients had no prior systemic cancer treatment, immunosuppressants or other active cancers. Germline V gene data show CDR1 as SEHNR and CDR2 as FQNEAQ (reference sequence). This CDR3 is 11 amino acids long. Trimming left V 5 bases short and J 6 bases short, with 8 bases between. Sequencing used immunoSEQ multiplex PCR; TCRdb keeps in-frame clones, though not all of them. The profile covers almost 25,000 clones, with around 88% appearing a single time and roughly 4.5% taken by the ten largest.

Specimen: blood, collected from a patient treated with checkpoint blockade. The sequence came from a human donor with melanoma. The rearrangement links TRBV7-9 to TRBJ2-7; no reliable D call. The DNA of the CDR3 is TGTGCCAGCAGCCAGAAGGGCGAGCAGTACTTC. Amino acid sequence: CASSQKGEQYF.